This TCR beta chain came from a study of cytomegalovirus exposure and HLA in healthy donors. PCR was performed using 60 Vbeta and 13 Jbeta primers. Authors' methods: Later work found 65 million to 90 million unique TCR beta chains, with approximately 12 million shared. Produced via immunoSEQ multiplex PCR; TCRdb's table is partial and in-frame only. V and J calls and clone size are those listed in that table; D and trimming were worked out from the DNA. This repertoire shows 100,000 to 140,000 clones, roughly 70% found once; its top ten account for 12% to 15%. With regard to this clone: Its antigen is unknown.

Study-level points and caveats: Associated with cytomegalovirus, according to the listing, were 150 to 200 TCR beta chains.

Germline lookup yields CDR1 SNHLY and CDR2 FYNNEI. V lost 5 bases to trimming and J lost 5 bases, with 6 bases between them. This CDR3 is 11 amino acids long. The chain carries TRBV2 and TRBJ2-5; perhaps TRBD2 as D (5 bases). Sequencing used PBMCs. This clonotype was obtained from a woman in her thirties or forties in good health and CMV-seropositive. This CDR3 reads CASSPGETQYF. In nucleotides, the CDR3 is TGTGCCAGCAGTCCGGGGGAGACCCAGTACTTC.